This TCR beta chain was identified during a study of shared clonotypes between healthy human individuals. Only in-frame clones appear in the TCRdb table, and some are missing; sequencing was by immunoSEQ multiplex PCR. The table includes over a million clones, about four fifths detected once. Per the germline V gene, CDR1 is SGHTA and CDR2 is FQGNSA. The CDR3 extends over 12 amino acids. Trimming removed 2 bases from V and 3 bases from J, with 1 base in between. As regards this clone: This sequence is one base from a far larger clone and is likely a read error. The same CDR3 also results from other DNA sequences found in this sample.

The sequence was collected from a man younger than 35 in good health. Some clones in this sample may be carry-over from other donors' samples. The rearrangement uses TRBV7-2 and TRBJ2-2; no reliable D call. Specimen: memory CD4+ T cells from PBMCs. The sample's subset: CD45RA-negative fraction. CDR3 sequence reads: CASSLYTGELFF. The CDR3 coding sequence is TGTGCCAGCAGCTTATACACCGGGGAGCTGTTTTTT.